The 20 T cell receptor beta chains in this list originate from one sample, sequenced in a study of T cell responses to AZD1222 COVID-19 vaccine. Here immunoSEQ multiplex PCR was the method, and the copy in TCRdb shows in-frame clones only, minus some. The sample shows 100,000 to 150,000 clones, more than 70% of them seen only once. The starting material was peripheral blood, obtained 28 days after the second AZD1222 dose. Receptors were obtained from an adult who received the AZD1222 COVID-19 vaccine.

V is TRBV6-2 or TRBV6-3 and J is TRBJ2-1; 8 bases are a match to TRBD2. V lost 6 bases, J lost 7 bases, and 14 bases stayed unmatched. The CDR3 runs 16 residues. Germline CDR1 reads MNHEY; CDR2 reads SVGEGT. CDR3 in amino acids: CASSSPGLGTQNEQFF. The CDR3, as DNA: TGTGCCAGCAGCAGTCCGGGACTAGGGACTCAGAATGAGCAGTTCTTC.

This chain joins TRBV28 and TRBJ1-2; D ambiguous. Germline lookup yields CDR1 MDHEN and CDR2 SYDVKM. The V end lost 3 bases, the J end lost 6 bases, and 11 bases lay between the germline ends. This CDR3 contains 13 residues. This CDR3 reads CASSFRGADGYTF. As DNA, the CDR3 is TGTGCCAGCAGTTTTCGGGGAGCGGATGGCTACACCTTC.

The chain combines TRBV7-2 with TRBJ1-3; perhaps TRBD1 as D (5 bases). Germline lookup yields CDR1 SGHTA and CDR2 FQGNSA. Trimming took off 3 bases at V and 0 bases at J, with 15 bases between the two ends. This CDR3 spans 17 amino acids. This chain's CDR3 is CASSLVGTPSSGNTIYF. As DNA, the CDR3 is TGTGCCAGCAGCTTGGTTGGGACCCCCAGCTCTGGAAACACCATATATTTT.

This clone turned up a few times. The chain couples TRBV14 to TRBJ2-3; TRBD2 matches 11 bases. Losses at the gene ends were 5 bases for V and 3 bases for J; bases not matched to a gene: 4. Germline V lookup: CDR1 SGHDN, CDR2 FVKESK. The CDR3 sequence is 15 residues long. CDR3 DNA sequence: TGTGCCAGCAGCTTACTAGCGGGGGTGACAGATACGCAGTATTTT. Protein product: CASSLLAGVTDTQYF.

The chain recombines TRBV3-1 (or the pseudogene TRBV3-2) with TRBJ1-2; TRBD1 might be the D (6 bases). Trimming left V 4 bases short and J 6 bases short, with 18 bases between. In germline, CDR1 is LGHDT, CDR2 YNNKEL (reference sequence). This CDR3 has 15 residues. The CDR3 DNA reads as TGTGCCAGCAGCCCACACGGGGGCTACGGGGATGGCTACACCTTC. This codes for CASSPHGGYGDGYTF.

The chain uses TRBV19 and TRBJ1-2; D remains unclear. Germline CDR1 is LNHDA and CDR2 is SQIVND (reference sequence). The CDR3 has 16 residues. V lost 2 bases and J 2 bases, leaving 15 bases between the germline ends. The CDR3 DNA follows: TGTGCCAGTAGTATATTTGGTGAAATTCGAAACTATGGCTACACCTTC. Its protein is CASSIFGEIRNYGYTF.

This clone has more than one count but fewer than ten. The chain couples TRBV29-1 to TRBJ2-2; possibly TRBD1 or TRBD2 for D (5 bases each). Looked up from germline, CDR1 is SQVTM and CDR2 is ANQGSEA. V shed 3 bases and J shed 5 bases, with 10 bases lying between them. This CDR3 comprises 13 residues. The CDR3 DNA follows: TGCAGCGTTGACGATGGGGGAACCGGGGAGCTGTTTTTT. Translating it yields CSVDDGGTGELFF.

This clone is judged medium-sized. The chain combines TRBV4-2 with TRBJ1-1; the D is unclear. The V end was cut by 1 base, the J end by 1 base, with 4 bases between. Looked up from germline, CDR1 is LGHNA and CDR2 is YNFKEQ. This CDR3 is 13 amino acids long. The CDR3 region is CASSQGANTEAFF. CDR3 DNA: TGTGCCAGCAGCCAAGGGGCGAACACTGAAGCTTTCTTT.

This clone was seen a single time. The genes are TRBV3-1 (or the pseudogene TRBV3-2) and TRBJ1-5, with D tentatively TRBD1 (6 bases). This CDR3 comprises 14 residues. Trimming cost V 4 bases and J 11 bases, with 18 bases left between them. CDR1 is LGHDT and CDR2 is YNNKEL in the germline V gene (reference sequence). CDR3 in DNA: TGTGCCAGCAGCCTCCAGGGGCCGGAAGGGGCCCAGCATTTT. Protein sequence: CASSLQGPEGAQHF.

This sequence joins TRBV12-3 or TRBV12-4 and TRBJ2-4; no reliable D call. V was cut by 6 bases and J by 12 bases, with 12 bases left in between. This CDR3 has 11 amino acids. The CDR3 sequence is CASSRVSAQYF. DNA for the CDR3: TGTGCCAGCAGCCGAGTTTCGGCTCAGTACTTC.

This sequence joins TRBV29-1 and TRBJ1-4; D gene ambiguous. The CDR3 is made up of 12 amino acids. Trimming took 8 bases from V and 6 from J, leaving 13 bases between them. Germline CDR1 and CDR2: SQVTM and ANQGSEA. The CDR3 DNA reads as TGCAGCATCGGCAGGCCTGATGAAAAACTGTTTTTT. It specifies CSIGRPDEKLFF.

The genes are TRBV3-1 (or the pseudogene TRBV3-2) and TRBJ1-1; 7 bases line up with TRBD1. The CDR3 consists of 13 residues. Germline V gives CDR1 LGHDT, CDR2 YNNKEL (reference sequence). V was clipped by 2 bases and J by 4 bases; unmatched bases: 1. The CDR3 reads CASSQRDSTEAFF. CDR3 nucleotide sequence: TGTGCCAGCAGCCAACGGGACAGCACTGAAGCTTTCTTT.

The V call is TRBV23-1, the J call TRBJ1-5; D unresolved. Being an ORF, TRBV23-1 has a function that is uncertain. Trimming removed 8 bases from V and 5 bases from J, with 7 bases in between. The CDR3 is 11 amino acids. CDR3 in DNA: TGCGCCAGCCGGCCGGATCAGCCCCAGCATTTT. It encodes CASRPDQPQHF.

V gene TRBV5-1 combines with J gene TRBJ2-1, with D perhaps TRBD2 (6 bases). V was cut by 0 bases and J by 8 bases, with 9 bases left in between. Germline V gene lookup returns CDR1 SGHRS and CDR2 YFSETQ. The CDR3 is 13 residues long. The DNA of the CDR3 is TGCGCCAGCAGCTTGGAGGCTAGCGATGAGCAGTTCTTC. Protein product: CASSLEASDEQFF.

J is TRBJ1-1 and V is TRBV4-2, with a weak D call TRBD1 (5 bases). Trimming cost V 4 bases and J 4 bases, with 10 bases left between them. This CDR3 contains 13 residues. Germline V gene sequence: CDR1 LGHNA, CDR2 YNFKEQ. The CDR3, as DNA: TGTGCCAGCAGCCCAGGGCCTTTCACTGAAGCTTTCTTT. Protein sequence: CASSPGPFTEAFF.

This clone was recorded only once. The rearrangement uses TRBV6-5 and TRBJ2-1, with TRBD2 as a possible D gene (5 bases). Germline CDR1 is MNHEY and CDR2 is SVGAGI. The V end lost 0 bases, the J end lost 6 bases, and 6 bases lay between the germline ends. The CDR3 runs to 13 residues. The CDR3 DNA follows: TGTGCCAGCAGTTACTCGAGGGTCAATGAGCAGTTCTTC. Protein product: CASSYSRVNEQFF.

This clone was seen a handful of times. The rearrangement links TRBV19 to TRBJ1-3; D unresolved. The germline V and J ends were trimmed by 9 bases and 0 bases, with 9 bases remaining between them. The CDR3 extends over 13 amino acids. CDR1 is LNHDA and CDR2 is SQIVND in the germline V gene (reference sequence). CDR3 sequence (DNA): TGTGCCAGCTCCTTGTCCTCTGGAAACACCATATATTTT. Amino acid sequence: CASSLSSGNTIYF. The full variable domain, rest sourced from reference TRBV19 and TRBJ1-3, is DGGITQSPKYLFRKEGQNVTLSCEQNLNHDAMYWYRQDPGQGLRLIYYSQIVNDFQKGDIAEGYSVSREKKESFPLTVTSAQKNPTAFYLCASSLSSGNTIYFGEGSWLTVV.

This rearrangement joins TRBV6-1 to TRBJ1-2; tentative D call: TRBD1 (6 bases). The CDR3 has 15 residues. Germline values: CDR1 MNHNS, CDR2 SASEGT. With 1 base removed from V and 4 bases from J, the gap between germline ends came to 13 bases. CDR3 nucleotides: TGTGCCAGCAGTGAAGGCGGGGGCTCTATCTATGGCTACACCTTC. It translates to CASSEGGGSIYGYTF.

The chain has TRBV5-5 and TRBJ2-7, with 14 bases matching TRBD2. V was clipped by 2 bases and J by 4 bases; unmatched bases: 8. The CDR3 has 17 residues. The germline gives CDR1 SGHKS, CDR2 YYEKEE (reference sequence). CDR3 sequence reads: CASSFRTSGGILYEQYF. The DNA for the CDR3 is TGTGCCAGCAGCTTTAGGACTAGCGGGGGGATCTTGTACGAGCAGTACTTC.

V gene TRBV7-2 combines with J gene TRBJ2-7; 9 bases line up with TRBD2. CDR1 SGHTA and CDR2 FQGNSA come from the germline V gene. V shed 3 bases, J shed 7 bases, and the junction held 10 bases outside the gene matches. The CDR3 is 15 residues long. Written as DNA, the CDR3 is TGTGCCAGCAGCTTCCAGGGCGGGGGGGCCGAAGAGCAGTACTTC. This encodes CASSFQGGGAEEQYF. Full variable domain (rest looked up from reference TRBV7-2 and TRBJ2-7): GAGVSQSPSNKVTEKGKDVELRCDPISGHTALYWYRQSLGQGLEFLIYFQGNSAPDKSGLPSDRFSAERTGGSVSTLTIQRTQQEDSAVYLCASSFQGGGAEEQYFGPGTRLTVT.